The 29 T cell receptor beta chains below come from one sample, sequenced in a study of T cells in women clearing cervical HPV infection. Repertoires were generated with immunoSEQ multiplex PCR, while TCRdb's copy carries only in-frame clones and drops some. This table holds about 22,000 clones. The sequenced material came from blood buffy coat. The receptors were gathered from a woman between 18 and 75 years old with a cervical HPV16 infection that either progressed to CIN3+ or cleared (not recorded which).

Here the CDR3 reads CASSLGTSGRVYNEQFF. CDR3 DNA (partial): TGCGCCAGCAGCTTGGGGACTAGCGGGAGGGTCTACAATGAG. This chain uses TRBV5-1 with TRBJ2-1; 15 bases are a match to TRBD2. The sequence runs out 3 residues before the end of the CDR3; the remainder is reconstructed from the germline J gene. CDR1 and CDR2 (germline): SGHRS, YFSETQ. CDR3 size: 17 residues. Trimming took 0 bases from V and 3 from J; bases not matched to a gene: 1.

For this clone: Sequencing ends 3 residues short of the CDR3 end; the germline J gene provides the rest. This chain uses TRBV20-1 with TRBJ1-2; TRBD1 matches at 8 bases. CDR3 length equals 15 residues. Germline V gene lookup returns CDR1 DFQATT and CDR2 SNEGSKA (reference sequence). The CDR3 bases that were read are TGCAGTGCTATGGGGGACAGGAGCTCCCATCCTTTT. It specifies CSAMGDRSSHPF. The full CDR3 reads CSAMGDRSSHPFYTF.

Concerning this clone itself: The sequence runs out 3 residues before the end of the CDR3; the remainder is reconstructed from the germline J gene. The chain has TRBV30 and TRBJ2-3; D may be TRBD2 (6 bases). The germline V gene has CDR1 GTSNPN and CDR2 SVGIG (reference sequence). This CDR3 has 13 residues. This CDR3 reads CAWGAGLVETQYF. CDR3 bases read: TGTGCCTGGGGGGCGGGGCTTGTTGAGACG.

As to this clone: The read finishes 3 residues shy of the CDR3 end, and the germline J gene is used to complete it. The chain couples TRBV27 to TRBJ2-2; tentatively, D is TRBD1 (6 bases). Germline CDR1 reads MNHEY; CDR2 reads SMNVEV (reference sequence). The germline V and J ends were trimmed by 6 bases and 6 bases, with 8 bases remaining between them. This CDR3 spans 12 amino acids. CDR3 DNA (partial): TGTGCCAGCAGCGAGGGGGCCGGGGAG. Translation: CASSEGAGE. The CDR3 in full is CASSEGAGELFF.

Concerning this clone itself: The DNA ends 3 residues before the CDR3 does, and the rest of the CDR3 is filled in from the germline J gene. V and J are TRBV7-3 and TRBJ1-1; 8 nucleotides match TRBD1. J lost 5 bases, V lost 5 bases, and 7 bases had no gene match. This CDR3 region has 14 residues. CDR1 and CDR2 (germline): SGHTA, FQGTGA. The DNA read from the CDR3 is TGTGCCAGCAGCCCCCGGGACAGGCGGACTGAA. This codes for CASSPRDRRTE. The CDR3 in its entirety is CASSPRDRRTEAFF.

The sequenced CDR3 bases are TGTGCCAGCAGCTTTACCGGGACAGGCAGAGAGACG. Amino acid sequence: CASSFTGTGRET. In full, the CDR3 is CASSFTGTGRETQYF. J is TRBJ2-3 and V is TRBV7-2; TRBD1 agrees at 8 bases. The CDR3 end lies 3 residues beyond the end of the read and is filled in from the germline J gene. Germline V gives CDR1 SGHTA, CDR2 FQGNSA. This CDR3 contains 15 residues.

Details on this clone: The read terminates 3 residues before the CDR3 end, so the remaining end is supplied by the germline J gene. The chain recombines TRBV20-1 with TRBJ1-5, with 7 bases lining up with TRBD1. The CDR3 sequence is 15 residues long. V shed 5 bases, J shed 0 bases, and the junction held 7 bases outside the gene matches. The germline V gene has CDR1 DFQATT and CDR2 SNEGSKA (reference sequence). The CDR3 DNA, read in part, is TGCAGTGCTTACAGAGGGACAGTTAGCAATCAGCCC. Amino acid sequence: CSAYRGTVSNQP. The CDR3 in its entirety is CSAYRGTVSNQPQHF.

Remarks on this clone: With the read ending 3 residues before the CDR3 end, the germline J gene is used to fill in that end. The chain couples TRBV20-1 to TRBJ1-2, with TRBD1 matching 7 bases. The CDR3 length is 13 residues. Germline V gene lookup returns CDR1 DFQATT and CDR2 SNEGSKA (reference sequence). Partial CDR3 DNA: TGCAGTGCTGGAAACAGGGGACGCGAGACC. Amino acids: CSAGNRGRET. The complete CDR3 sequence is CSAGNRGRETYTF.

Details on this clone: Read sequence stops 3 residues before the CDR3 end, and the germline J gene provides the missing end. V is TRBV10-3 and J is TRBJ1-5; TRBD1 is a possible D gene (6 bases). V lost 0 bases and J 7 bases, leaving 16 bases between the germline ends. The V gene's germline CDR1 is ENHRY and CDR2 SYGVKD. This CDR3 is built from 16 residues. This CDR3 is CAISESVLQGRQPQHF. The CDR3 DNA, read in part, is TGTGCCATCAGTGAGTCCGTCCTTCAGGGGCGGCAGCCC.

Remarks on this clone: Read sequence stops 3 residues before the CDR3 end, and the germline J gene provides the missing end. The chain combines TRBV11-2 with TRBJ2-3, with 7 positions matching TRBD1. Looked up from germline, CDR1 is SGHAT and CDR2 is FQNNGV. CDR3 size: 13 residues. V shed 5 bases and J 3 bases; nucleotides not matched to a gene: 2. CDR3 DNA, as far as it was read: TGTGCCAGCAGCCCGACAGGGACAGATACG. This encodes CASSPTGTDT. The whole CDR3 region reads CASSPTGTDTQYF.

To note about this clone: Coverage ceases 3 residues before the CDR3 finishes, and the germline J gene fills in the end. The J gene is TRBJ2-7, the V gene TRBV5-5; possibly TRBD1 for D (6 bases). The V gene lost 4 bases and the J gene lost 1 base, with 12 bases spanning the gap. The germline V gene has CDR1 SGHKS and CDR2 YYEKEE (reference sequence). This CDR3 has 14 amino acids. The CDR3: CASSGYGQSYEQYF. CDR3 DNA, as far as it was read: TGTGCCAGCAGCGGATATGGACAGTCCTACGAG.

With regard to this clone: The read ends 3 residues shy of where the CDR3 ends; the end is completed using the germline J gene. This chain connects TRBV28 to TRBJ1-2; 7 bases are a match to TRBD1. Germline CDR1 is MDHEN and CDR2 is SYDVKM. The CDR3 runs to 15 residues. Trimming removed 2 bases from V and 4 bases from J; junction bases left unmatched: 7. Partial CDR3 DNA: TGTGCCAGCAGTTTACTTAAGACAGGGCCCTATGGC. As protein: CASSLLKTGPYG. In full, the CDR3 is CASSLLKTGPYGYTF.

Partial CDR3 DNA: TGTGCCAGCGGGCCACTAGCGAGGCAAGAGACC. It codes for CASGPLARQET. The whole CDR3 protein reads CASGPLARQETQYF. V gene TRBV14 combines with J gene TRBJ2-5, with 7 positions matching TRBD2. The read stops 3 residues short of the end of the CDR3; the missing end is completed from the germline J gene. CDR1 is SGHDN, CDR2 FVKESK, per germline. This CDR3 comprises 14 residues. J gave up 2 bases and V 8 bases, and 8 bases lay outside the gene matches.

Remarks on this clone: The read is 3 residues too short to cover the CDR3 end, so that end is filled in from the germline J gene. This chain connects TRBV5-1 to TRBJ2-5; 7 positions agree with TRBD1. This CDR3 has 16 residues. Germline CDR1 SGHRS, CDR2 YFSETQ. CDR3 DNA (partial): TGCGCCAGCAGCTTGGACCGGACAGGTTACACAGATACC. It specifies CASSLDRTGYTDT. The entire CDR3 sequence reads CASSLDRTGYTDTQYF.

With respect to this clone: The read comes to an end 3 residues before the CDR3 does, leaving the germline J gene to fill in the end. The chain recombines TRBV19 with TRBJ2-1, with a possible D match to TRBD2 (6 bases). The CDR3 consists of 15 residues. Trimming cost V 3 bases and J 4 bases, with 13 bases left between them. The germline V gene encodes CDR1 LNHDA and CDR2 SQIVND (reference sequence). The CDR3 here is CASSMRPSAYNEQFF. CDR3 DNA, as far as it was read: TGTGCCAGTAGTATGAGGCCTAGCGCGTACAATGAG.

To note about this clone: The CDR3 extends 3 residues past the end of the read, so its final part is completed from the germline J gene. The chain uses TRBV7-9 and TRBJ1-1, with 8 bases that match TRBD1. The CDR3 has 15 amino acids. Germline V gives CDR1 SEHNR, CDR2 FQNEAQ (reference sequence). The CDR3 sequence: CASSRVPGQVPIAFF. Partial CDR3 DNA: TGTGCCAGCAGCCGCGTCCCGGGACAGGTTCCGATA. Filled out from reference TRBV7-9 and TRBJ1-1, the complete variable domain reads DTGVSQNPRHKITKRGQNVTFRCDPISEHNRLYWYRQTLGQGPEFLTYFQNEAQLEKSRLLSDRFSAERPKGSFSTLEIQRTEQGDSAMYLCASSRVPGQVPIAFFGQGTRLTVV.

About this clone: The CDR3 goes on 3 residues after the read ends, and that part is filled in from the germline J gene. The chain couples TRBV9 to TRBJ2-3; 11 nucleotides match TRBD2. CDR3 length: 18 residues. V lost 0 bases to trimming and J lost 3 bases; unmatched junction nucleotides: 9. Germline CDR1 and CDR2: SGDLS and YYNGEE. The CDR3 bases that were read are TGTGCCAGCAGCGTAGCTAGCGGGAGGTTGTTTATAACAGATACG. As protein: CASSVASGRLFITDT. The full CDR3 sequence reads CASSVASGRLFITDTQYF.

Note on this clone: The DNA ends 3 residues before the CDR3 does, and the rest of the CDR3 is filled in from the germline J gene. The chain has TRBV20-1 and TRBJ2-3, with 8 bases aligning to TRBD2. This CDR3 contains 16 residues. Germline V gene data show CDR1 as DFQATT and CDR2 as SNEGSKA (reference sequence). Trimming at V came to 6 bases and at J to 1 base, leaving 12 bases not matched to a gene. The CDR3 loop is CSAVNSGAGGTDTQYF. Partial CDR3 DNA: TGCAGTGCAGTCAATAGCGGGGCGGGGGGCACAGATACG.

Comment on this clone: The read terminates 3 residues before the CDR3 end, so the remaining end is supplied by the germline J gene. The chain combines TRBV5-1 with TRBJ1-1; D is possibly TRBD1 (6 bases). The CDR3 has 13 residues. CDR1 is SGHRS, CDR2 YFSETQ, per germline. The V gene lost 2 bases and the J gene lost 6 bases, with 11 bases spanning the gap. CDR3 bases read: TGCGCCAGCAGCTTTGCAGGGGCTCCTGAA. Translating it yields CASSFAGAPE. The entire CDR3 is CASSFAGAPEAFF.

On this clone itself: The CDR3 goes on 3 residues after the read ends, and that part is filled in from the germline J gene. Other DNA sequences of this sample code for an identical CDR3. The genes are TRBV4-1 and TRBJ2-5; perhaps TRBD2 as D (5 bases). The CDR3 sequence is 13 residues long. Per germline, CDR1 MGHRA and CDR2 YSYEKL. The V end lost 4 bases, the J end lost 2 bases, and 8 bases lay between the germline ends. Incomplete CDR3 DNA: TGCGCCAGCAGCCTTGGACTGCAAGAGACC. Protein product: CASSLGLQET. The full CDR3 protein is CASSLGLQETQYF.

Concerning this clone itself: The observed sequence ends 3 residues before the CDR3 terminus, with the missing tail filled in from the germline J gene. The gene calls are TRBV18 and TRBJ2-5, with 9 positions matching TRBD1. J lost 2 bases, V lost 3 bases, and 4 bases had no gene match. From germline, CDR1 is KGHSH and CDR2 LQKENI. This CDR3 region has 15 residues. CDR3 DNA (partial): TGTGCCAGCTCACCGGACAGGGGACTGCAAGAGACC. Translating it yields CASSPDRGLQET. The whole CDR3 protein reads CASSPDRGLQETQYF. The variable domain in full, completed from reference TRBV18 and TRBJ2-5, reads NAGVMQNPRHLVRRRGQEARLRCSPMKGHSHVYWYRQLPEEGLKFMVYLQKENIIDESGMPKERFSAEFPKEGPSILRIQQVVRGDSAAYFCASSPDRGLQETQYFGPGTRLLVL.

In the case of this clone: The read finishes 3 residues shy of the CDR3 end, and the germline J gene is used to complete it. The genes are TRBV11-2 and TRBJ2-7, with D uncertain. Germline assignment: CDR1 SGHAT and CDR2 FQNNGV. The germline V and J ends were trimmed by 5 bases and 2 bases, with 10 bases remaining between them. CDR3 length: 13 residues. The covered CDR3 bases are TGTGCCAGCAGCCCGGGTCTTACCTACGAG. It codes for CASSPGLTYE. The whole CDR3 is CASSPGLTYEQYF.

Comments on this clone: The read terminates 3 residues before the CDR3 end, so the remaining end is supplied by the germline J gene. The rearrangement uses TRBV5-6 and TRBJ2-7; TRBD1 matches 8 bases. CDR1 SGHDT and CDR2 YYEEEE come from the germline V gene. The CDR3 sequence is 14 residues long. The ends lost 4 bases at V and 5 bases at J; junction bases unmatched: 8. CDR3 sequence: CASSLYRGINEQYF. The sequenced CDR3 bases are TGTGCCAGCAGCCTATACAGGGGGATCAACGAG.

With regard to this clone: The read halts 3 residues ahead of the CDR3 end, with the missing end drawn from the germline J gene. The rearrangement uses TRBV5-1 and TRBJ2-1, with D possibly being TRBD1 (5 bases). Germline values: CDR1 SGHRS, CDR2 YFSETQ. Trimming left V 0 bases short and J 8 bases short, with 9 bases between. This CDR3 spans 13 amino acids. CDR3 amino acids: CASSLVWGHEQFF. The CDR3 DNA, read in part, is TGCGCCAGCAGCTTGGTTTGGGGCCATGAG.

As for this clone: The CDR3 is cut off 3 residues early in the read; its end comes from the germline J gene. The V gene is TRBV5-1, the J gene TRBJ1-6; TRBD1 matches 7 bases. CDR3 length equals 15 residues. Trimming removed 3 bases from V and 6 bases from J; junction bases left unmatched: 6. CDR1 and CDR2 (germline): SGHRS, YFSETQ. The CDR3 spells CASSSTTGSNSPLHF. Partial CDR3 DNA: TGCGCCAGCAGCTCTACGACAGGGAGTAATTCACCC.

On this clone itself: The sequenced fragment ends 3 residues before the CDR3 boundary, so the rest is inferred from the germline J gene. This sequence joins TRBV7-9 and TRBJ2-3, with D tentatively TRBD2 (5 bases). CDR1 is SEHNR and CDR2 is FQNEAQ in the germline V gene (reference sequence). Trimming removed 5 bases from V and 2 bases from J, with 14 bases in between. The CDR3 has 15 residues. CDR3 bases read: TGTGCCAGCAGCACTAGAGTGGGTAACACAGATACG. This encodes CASSTRVGNTDT. The whole CDR3 protein is CASSTRVGNTDTQYF.

A word on this clone: The germline gene is not matched at one end of the junction; a read error may be the cause. The CDR3 end is not reached by the read, which stops 3 residues before it; the germline J gene fills it in. The genes are TRBV12-3 or TRBV12-4 and TRBJ2-2; 11 bases line up with TRBD2. The CDR3 totals 15 residues. CDR3: CASSSLAGVTGGLFF. The sequenced CDR3 bases are TGTGCCAGCAGTTCACTAGCGGGAGTCACCGGGGGG.

Concerning this clone: The read is 3 residues too short to cover the CDR3 end, so that end is filled in from the germline J gene. The rearrangement joins TRBV7-2 to TRBJ2-3; 11 bases match TRBD2. The CDR3 is 16 residues long. V shed 0 bases, J shed 5 bases, and the junction held 4 bases outside the gene matches. The germline V gene encodes CDR1 SGHTA and CDR2 FQGNSA. CDR3: CASSLATSGMGDTQYF. The part of the CDR3 DNA that was read is TGTGCCAGCAGCTTAGCGACTAGCGGGATGGGAGATACG.

As regards this clone: Read coverage stops 3 residues before the CDR3 terminus; the germline J gene supplies the remainder. The chain couples TRBV18 to TRBJ2-7; the match to TRBD1 covers 8 bases. CDR1 is KGHSH, CDR2 LQKENI, per germline. The CDR3 length is 14 residues. The junction had 4 bases not matched to a gene; V was cut back by 1 base and J by 5 bases. CDR3 residues: CASSPLGQGNEQYF. The DNA read from the CDR3 is TGTGCCAGCTCACCACTTGGACAGGGTAACGAG.